The text below deals with one T cell receptor beta chain. Germline lookup yields CDR1 DFQATT and CDR2 SNEGSKA (reference sequence). The CDR3 is made up of 15 amino acids. V lost 6 bases to trimming and J lost 4 bases, with 21 bases between them. MiXCR, run by TCRdb on the RT-PCR reads, gives a single entry per CDR3 protein. The sample comprises almost 700,000 distinct CDR3 sequences, 14% of which are singletons, and 3.6% rests with the top ten. The sequence came from a female donor in good health, serving as a healthy control. The rearrangement uses TRBV20-1 and TRBJ1-1; D gene unclear. The sequencing input was memory CD4+ T cells from blood. The CDR3 loop reads CSAPPLKGVFTEAFF. Written as DNA, the CDR3 is TGCAGTGCCCCACCCCTGAAGGGAGTTTTCACTGAAGCTTTCTTT.